This TCR beta chain was captured in a study of cytomegalovirus exposure and HLA in healthy donors. Background on the study: Out of approximately 400 genotyped donors, about 80% belonged to the Caucasian-associated ancestry cluster. Study-wide results and limits: In a later analysis, a missense DCLRE1C variant was linked to TCR beta V- and J-gene trimming. When presence/absence was analysed, sequencing depth was taken to be roughly uniform across donors. Many donors shared some public TCRs, even though most TCR sequences were rare.

On this clone: Its antigen remains unknown.

The PCR made use of 60 Vbeta and 13 Jbeta primers. The repertoire was sequenced with immunoSEQ multiplex PCR; TCRdb's copy has only in-frame clones and lacks some. The sample yields about 190,000 clones, about three quarters seen once. Sequencing input: PBMCs. The sequence came from a woman in her twenties or thirties in good health and CMV-seropositive.

CDR3 loop: CASSLMGTGETTQYF. Here the CDR3 DNA reads TGTGCCAGCAGCTTAATGGGAACAGGGGAGACTACGCAGTATTTT. This chain joins TRBV7-3 and TRBJ2-3, with 7 bases lining up with TRBD1. CDR3 length equals 15 residues. Germline loops: CDR1 SGHTA, CDR2 FQGTGA. V trimming: 1 base; J trimming: 8 bases; junction bases outside the gene matches: 9.